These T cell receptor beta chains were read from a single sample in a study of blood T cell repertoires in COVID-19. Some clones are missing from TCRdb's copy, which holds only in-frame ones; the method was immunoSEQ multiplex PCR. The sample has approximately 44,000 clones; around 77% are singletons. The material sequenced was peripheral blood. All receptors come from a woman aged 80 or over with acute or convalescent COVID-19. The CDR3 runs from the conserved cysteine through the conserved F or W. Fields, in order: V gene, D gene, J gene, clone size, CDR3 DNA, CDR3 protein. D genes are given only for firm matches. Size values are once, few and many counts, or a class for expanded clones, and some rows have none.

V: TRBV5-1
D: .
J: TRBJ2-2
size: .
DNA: TGCGCCAGCAGCTCGAGGACAGTATCCGGGGAGCTGTTTTTT
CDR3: CASSSRTVSGELFF

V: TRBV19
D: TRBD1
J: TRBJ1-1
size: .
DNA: TGTGCCAGTAGTCAGGGGGCTAACACTGAAGCTTTCTTT
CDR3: CASSQGANTEAFF

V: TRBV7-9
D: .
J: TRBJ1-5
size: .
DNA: TGTGCCAGCAGCTCGTCTTACAGGGACCAGCCCCAGCATTTT
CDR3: CASSSSYRDQPQHF

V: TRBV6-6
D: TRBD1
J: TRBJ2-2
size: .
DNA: TGTGCCAGTCCCAAGGGGGCGGGGAACACCGGGGAGCTGTTTTTT
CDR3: CASPKGAGNTGELFF

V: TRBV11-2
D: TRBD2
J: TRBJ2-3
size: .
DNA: TGTGCCAGCAGCTTAGCCTCTAGCGGGAGAACAGATACGCAGTATTTT
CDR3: CASSLASSGRTDTQYF

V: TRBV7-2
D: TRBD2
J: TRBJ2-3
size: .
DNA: TGTGCCAGCAGCTTAGGGACTCCTAGCGGATTAATCACAGATACGCAGTATTTT
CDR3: CASSLGTPSGLITDTQYF

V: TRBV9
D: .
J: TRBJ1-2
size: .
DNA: TGTGCCAGCAGCGTAGACGGTCACGCGAATGGCTACACCTTC
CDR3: CASSVDGHANGYTF

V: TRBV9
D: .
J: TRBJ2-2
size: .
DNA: TGTGCCAGCAGCCCCCGTTTAGGGGCGTACACCGGGGAGCTGTTTTTT
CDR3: CASSPRLGAYTGELFF

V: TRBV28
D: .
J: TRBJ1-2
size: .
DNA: TGTGCCAGCAGTTTAGAGGACATCTTTGGCTACACCTTC
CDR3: CASSLEDIFGYTF

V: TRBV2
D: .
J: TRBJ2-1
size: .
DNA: TGTGCCACCCAACGGGGAGACTACAATGAGCAGTTCTTC
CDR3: CATQRGDYNEQFF

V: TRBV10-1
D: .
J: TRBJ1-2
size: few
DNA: TGCGCCAGCAGTGATAGAGAGAACTATGGCTACACCTTC
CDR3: CASSDRENYGYTF

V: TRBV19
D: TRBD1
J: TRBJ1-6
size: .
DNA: TGTGCCACCCAATCGGGACAGAACAATTCACCCCTCCACTTT
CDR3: CATQSGQNNSPLHF

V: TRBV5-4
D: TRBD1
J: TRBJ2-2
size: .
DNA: TGTGCCAGCAGCCCCCCCGGACAGGGAGGTTACACCGGGGAGCTGTTTTTT
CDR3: CASSPPGQGGYTGELFF

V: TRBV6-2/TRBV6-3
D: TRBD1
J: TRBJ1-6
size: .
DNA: TGTGCCAGCAGCGACAGGGATTATTCACCCCTCCACTTT
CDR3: CASSDRDYSPLHF

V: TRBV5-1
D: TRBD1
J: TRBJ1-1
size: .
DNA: TGCGCCAGCAGCGTTTCCGGGACAGCTATGAACACTGAAGCTTTCTTT
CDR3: CASSVSGTAMNTEAFF

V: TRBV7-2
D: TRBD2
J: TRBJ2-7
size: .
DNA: TGTGCCAGCAGCAAGACTAGCGGGGCCTACGAGCAGTACTTC
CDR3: CASSKTSGAYEQYF

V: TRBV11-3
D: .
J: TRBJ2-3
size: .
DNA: TGTGCCAGCAGCCCCCCTCGGGGTCCCTCGGTAGGTACGCAGTATTTT
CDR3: CASSPPRGPSVGTQYF

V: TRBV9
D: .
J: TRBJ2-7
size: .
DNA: TGTGCCAGCAGCGTAGATGGCTACCGGGAGGAGCAGTACTTC
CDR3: CASSVDGYREEQYF

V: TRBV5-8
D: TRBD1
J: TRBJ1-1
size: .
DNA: TGTGCCAGCAGCCCGAGGACAGGGTTGAACACTGAAGCTTTCTTT
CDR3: CASSPRTGLNTEAFF

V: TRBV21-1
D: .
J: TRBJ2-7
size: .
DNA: TGTGCCAGCATCGACAGTTTACTCAGCTCCTACGAGCAGTACTTC
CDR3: CASIDSLLSSYEQYF

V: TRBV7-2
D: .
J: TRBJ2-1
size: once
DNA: TGTGCCAGCAGCTTAGCACAGGGCCTATACAATGAGCAGTTCTTC
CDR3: CASSLAQGLYNEQFF

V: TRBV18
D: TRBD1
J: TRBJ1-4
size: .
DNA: TGTGCCAGCTCAGTTGGACAGGCTGCTAATGAAAAACTGTTTTTT
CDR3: CASSVGQAANEKLFF

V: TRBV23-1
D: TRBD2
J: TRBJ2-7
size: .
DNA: TGCGCCAGCAGTCAATCGCCACTAGCGGGAGGGCCATGTTACGAGCAGTACTTC
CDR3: CASSQSPLAGGPCYEQYF

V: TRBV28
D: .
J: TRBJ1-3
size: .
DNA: TGTGCCAGCAGTCCCCATACTGAATCTGGAAACACCATATATTTT
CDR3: CASSPHTESGNTIYF

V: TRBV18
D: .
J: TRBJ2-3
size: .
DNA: TGTGCCAGCTCATCCTCGACTAGTCCCACAGATACGCAGTATTTT
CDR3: CASSSSTSPTDTQYF

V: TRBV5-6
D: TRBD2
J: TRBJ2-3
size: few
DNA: TGTGCCAGCAGCTTGTTGACTAGCGGGAGTGCTAGCACAGATACGCAGTATTTT
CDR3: CASSLLTSGSASTDTQYF

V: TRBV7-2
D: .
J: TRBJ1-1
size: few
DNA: TGTGCCAGCAAGGGCCCGGGGGCTGAAGCTTTCTTT
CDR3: CASKGPGAEAFF

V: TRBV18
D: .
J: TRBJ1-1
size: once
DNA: TGTGCCAGCTCACCCTGGCAGGGTAATACTGAAGCTTTCTTT
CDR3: CASSPWQGNTEAFF

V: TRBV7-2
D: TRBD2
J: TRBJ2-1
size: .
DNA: TGTGCCAGCAGCTTAGGAGCCGGGACTAGCGGGTGGGGTGAGCAGTTCTTC
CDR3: CASSLGAGTSGWGEQFF

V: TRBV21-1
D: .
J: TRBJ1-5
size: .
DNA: TGTGCCAGCAGCAAAGCACCCTCCAGCGGGAGCAATCAGCCCCAGCATTTT
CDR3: CASSKAPSSGSNQPQHF

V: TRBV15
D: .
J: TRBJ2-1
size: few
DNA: TGTGCCACCTCCAGCCTCGTCGGGACTCACTCCTACAATGAGCAGTTCTTC
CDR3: CATSSLVGTHSYNEQFF

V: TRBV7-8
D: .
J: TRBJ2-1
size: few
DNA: TGTGCCAGCAGCTTAGACGCTAACTACAATGAGCAGTTCTTC
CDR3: CASSLDANYNEQFF

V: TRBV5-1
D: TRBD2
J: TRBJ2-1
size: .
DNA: TGCGCCAGCAGCTTTAGCGGGGTAACGGGCAATGAGCAGTTCTTC
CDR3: CASSFSGVTGNEQFF

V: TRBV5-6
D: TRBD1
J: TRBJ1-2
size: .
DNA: TGTGCCAGCAGCTTGCAGGGGGCAGGAAGGGGCTACACCTTC
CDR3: CASSLQGAGRGYTF

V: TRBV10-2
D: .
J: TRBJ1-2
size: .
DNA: TGCGCCAGCAGGGCGGGGATAGGGGATGGCTACACCTTC
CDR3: CASRAGIGDGYTF

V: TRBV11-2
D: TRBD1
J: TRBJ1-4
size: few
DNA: TGTGCCAGCAACCCCGGAGGGGGCATAGGTGAAAAACTGTTTTTT
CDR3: CASNPGGGIGEKLFF

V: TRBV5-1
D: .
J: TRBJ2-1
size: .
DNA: TGCGCCAGCAGCTTTACAGGAGTGAGCTCATCCTACAATGAGCAGTTCTTC
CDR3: CASSFTGVSSSYNEQFF

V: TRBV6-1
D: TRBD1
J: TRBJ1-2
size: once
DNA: TGTGCCAGCAGTGAATCCCACGACAGGGGCAATGGCTACACCTTC
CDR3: CASSESHDRGNGYTF

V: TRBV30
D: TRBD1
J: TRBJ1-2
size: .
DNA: TGTGCCTGGAGGACCGCGACAGGGAATGGCTACACCTTC
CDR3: CAWRTATGNGYTF

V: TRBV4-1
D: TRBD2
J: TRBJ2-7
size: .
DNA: TGCGCCAGCAGCCAAGATGGACTAGCCAACTCCTACGAGCAGTACTTC
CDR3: CASSQDGLANSYEQYF

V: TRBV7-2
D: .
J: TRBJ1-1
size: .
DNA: TGTGCCAGCAGCATGGACGCCAGGGGGAACACTGAAGCTTTCTTT
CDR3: CASSMDARGNTEAFF

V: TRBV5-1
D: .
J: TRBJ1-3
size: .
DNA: TGCGCCAGCAGCTTGGGCCACGTTGGAGGTGGAAACACCATATATTTT
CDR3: CASSLGHVGGGNTIYF

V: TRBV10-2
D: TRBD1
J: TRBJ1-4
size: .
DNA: TGCGCCAGCAGACAGGGGGCGGCTAATGAAAAACTGTTTTTT
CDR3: CASRQGAANEKLFF

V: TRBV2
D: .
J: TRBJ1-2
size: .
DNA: TGTGCCAGCAGCGATCCCGGGACTGTCTATGGCTACACCTTC
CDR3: CASSDPGTVYGYTF

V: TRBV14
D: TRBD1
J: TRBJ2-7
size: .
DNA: TGTGCCAGCAGCCAACCGGGACAGGGAGCCTACGAGCAGTACTTC
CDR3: CASSQPGQGAYEQYF

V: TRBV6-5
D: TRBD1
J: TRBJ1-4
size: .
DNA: TGTGCCAGCAGGGAGGACAGGGGGCTCAATGAAAAACTGTTTTTT
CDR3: CASREDRGLNEKLFF

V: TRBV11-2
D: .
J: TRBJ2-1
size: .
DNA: TGTGCCAGCAGCTCCGGAGCCTACAATGAGCAGTTCTTC
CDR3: CASSSGAYNEQFF

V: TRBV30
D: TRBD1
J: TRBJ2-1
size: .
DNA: TGTGCCTGGAGTACCCGTTCGGACAGGGTCTCCTACAATGAGCAGTTCTTC
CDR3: CAWSTRSDRVSYNEQFF

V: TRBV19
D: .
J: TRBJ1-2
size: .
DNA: TGTGCCAGTAGTTCCCCGGACTATGGCTACACCTTC
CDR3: CASSSPDYGYTF

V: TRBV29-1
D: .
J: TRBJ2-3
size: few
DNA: TGCAGCGCCACATCGGCGGGCGGGAGCACAGATACGCAGTATTTT
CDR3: CSATSAGGSTDTQYF

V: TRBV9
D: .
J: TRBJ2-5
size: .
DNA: TGTGCCAGCAGCGTAGGGCTTTCTAGTGAGACCCAGTACTTC
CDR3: CASSVGLSSETQYF

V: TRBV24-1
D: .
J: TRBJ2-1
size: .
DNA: TGTGCCTCACTCAGGCTTCGACGATACAATGAGCAGTTCTTC
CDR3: CASLRLRRYNEQFF

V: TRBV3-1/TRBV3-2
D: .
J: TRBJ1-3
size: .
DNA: TGTGCCAGCAGCCAATGGAGCAATGGAAACACCATATATTTT
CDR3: CASSQWSNGNTIYF

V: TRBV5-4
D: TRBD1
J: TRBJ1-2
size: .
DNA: TGTGCCAGCAGCACCGGACAGGGACCCACAAACTATGGCTACACCTTC
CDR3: CASSTGQGPTNYGYTF